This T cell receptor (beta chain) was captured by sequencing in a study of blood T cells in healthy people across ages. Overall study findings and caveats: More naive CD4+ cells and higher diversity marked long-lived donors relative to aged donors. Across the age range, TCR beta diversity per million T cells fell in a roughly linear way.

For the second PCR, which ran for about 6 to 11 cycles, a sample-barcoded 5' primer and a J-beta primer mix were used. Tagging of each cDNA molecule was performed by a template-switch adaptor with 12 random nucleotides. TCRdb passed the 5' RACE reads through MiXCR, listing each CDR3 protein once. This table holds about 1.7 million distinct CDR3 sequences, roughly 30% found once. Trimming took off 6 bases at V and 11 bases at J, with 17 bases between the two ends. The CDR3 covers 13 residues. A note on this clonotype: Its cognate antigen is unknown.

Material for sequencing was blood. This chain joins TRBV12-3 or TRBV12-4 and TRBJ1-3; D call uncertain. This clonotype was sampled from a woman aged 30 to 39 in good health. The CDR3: CASRNPPAGAIYF. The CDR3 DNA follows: TGTGCCAGCAGAAACCCCCCGGCCGGGGCCATATATTTT.